This TCR beta chain comes out of a study of blood T cell repertoires in COVID-19. Overall study: There were acute and convalescent COVID-19 samples, and they came from the United States, Italy and Spain. From T cells, B-cell-depleted T cells, or PBMCs came the material, which was cDNA or gDNA.

Source study methods: Counts of nucleated cells, estimated from reference gene primer amplification, were obtained. Sequencing was performed with immunoSEQ multiplex PCR; in TCRdb, only in-frame clones are kept and a portion is missing. That table gives V, J and clone size, and the DNA gave D and trimming. The sample contains about 300,000 clones, more than 75% of which appear only once. The ends were cut back, 2 bases at V and 0 bases at J, with 8 bases in the middle. Germline CDR1 and CDR2: KGHSH and LQKENI. This CDR3 is built from 14 residues. The TCR sequence derives from a woman aged 50 to 60 with acute or convalescent COVID-19. Sequencing was performed on peripheral blood. The rearrangement uses TRBV18 and TRBJ2-7; unclear D gene. The CDR3 reads CASSPGTDSYEQYF. For the CDR3, the DNA is TGTGCCAGCTCACCAGGAACAGACTCCTACGAGCAGTACTTC.